Below, 3 T cell receptor beta chains from the same sample are listed, as sequenced in a study of control samples from healthy donors and cancer patients. This table comes from immunoSEQ multiplex PCR, and its TCRdb copy is limited to in-frame clones, with some not included. This sample has around 110,000 clones; more than 85% occur once, and the top ten carry more than 2%. Specimen: blood. The receptors were gathered from a man under 40 in good health.

The chain joins TRBV5-6 to TRBJ2-2; 7 nucleotides line up with TRBD2. Trimming cost V 2 bases and J 1 base; bases outside gene matches: 2. This CDR3 spans 15 amino acids. Germline V lookup: CDR1 SGHDT, CDR2 YYEEEE. The CDR3 sequence: CASSFPGGNTGELFF. CDR3 coding DNA: TGTGCCAGCAGCTTCCCGGGGGGGAACACCGGGGAGCTGTTTTTT.

The V gene is TRBV5-1, the J gene TRBJ1-2; D is uncertain. Trimming removed 4 bases from V and 8 bases from J, with 15 bases in between. CDR1 is SGHRS and CDR2 is YFSETQ in the germline V gene. The CDR3 extends over 13 amino acids. Here the CDR3 DNA reads TGCGCCAGCAGCCCTCCCGAGGGTCGGGGCTACACCTTC. As protein: CASSPPEGRGYTF.

The genes are TRBV6-5 and TRBJ1-2, with D maybe TRBD1 (6 bases). Per germline, CDR1 MNHEY and CDR2 SVGAGI. This CDR3 comprises 14 residues. V lost 3 bases, J lost 5 bases, and 13 bases lay in between. CDR3 in amino acids: CASSYELQGYGYTF. The CDR3 DNA reads TGTGCCAGCAGTTATGAGCTGCAGGGGTATGGCTACACCTTC.